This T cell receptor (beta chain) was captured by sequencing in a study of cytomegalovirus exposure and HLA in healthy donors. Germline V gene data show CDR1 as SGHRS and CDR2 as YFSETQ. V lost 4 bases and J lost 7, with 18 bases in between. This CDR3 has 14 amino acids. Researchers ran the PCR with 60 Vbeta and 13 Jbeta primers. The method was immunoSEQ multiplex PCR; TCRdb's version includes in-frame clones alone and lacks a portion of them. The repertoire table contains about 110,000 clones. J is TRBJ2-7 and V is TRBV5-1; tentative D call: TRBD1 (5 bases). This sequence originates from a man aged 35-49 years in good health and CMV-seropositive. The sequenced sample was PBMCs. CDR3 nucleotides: TGCGCCAGCAGCACAGACAGTGCAGCGAGGGAGCAGTACTTC. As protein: CASSTDSAAREQYF. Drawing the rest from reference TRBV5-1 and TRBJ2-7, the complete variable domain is KAGVTQTPRYLIKTRGQQVTLSCSPISGHRSVSWYQQTPGQGLQFLFEYFSETQRNKGNFPGRFSGRQFSNSRSEMNVSTLELGDSALYLCASSTDSAAREQYFGPGTRLTVT.